Reported below is one TCR beta chain. Its antigen remains undetermined. It has no much larger one-base neighbor in the sample; base qualities were not kept. From cysteine to phenylalanine, the CDR3 is 16 amino acids long. The only DNA kept is the CDR3, 48 bases in frame from the first base. The germline V and J ends show losses of 4 bases and 2 bases respectively, and no gene match explains 8 bases of the junction. Taken from the germline V gene, the CDR1 and CDR2 loops are SGHTS and YDEGEE. This sample was taken from a study of T cell repertoires in cytomegalovirus infection (dated 2019 in TCRdb). About the full investigation: Donor HLA type was relevant to the analysis, because carriage of CMV infection together with the matching HLA type was indicated by public TCR beta signatures.

The sequencer listed for this sample is Illumina HiSeq 1500. The raw public reads went through TCRdb reprocessing: fastp at Q25, MiXCR clone calling, in-frame beta chains kept. Entries that share a CDR3 protein sequence are merged under the most common genes and DNA. The sample table shows 630,000 or so distinct CDR3 sequences, and 20% to 25% are seen once. Less than 9.5% of the sample lies in the top ten. What the authors observed across the whole study: Carriers of CMV infection plus the relevant HLA type were discriminated by the cumulative frequency of public TCR beta family members in the study cohort and in an independent roughly 400-donor cohort. The ex vivo response was dominated by HLA-C-restricted CMV-specific TCR beta clonotypes, which also provided the single most frequent clonotype in two of eight donors.

Sequences were obtained from CD8+ T cells from PBMCs. The chain joins TRBV5-8 to TRBJ2-1; 8 central bases correspond to TRBD1. The sequence derives from a human donor in good health (CMV status not recorded). Some clones in this sample may be carry-over from other donors' samples. Here is the DNA: TGTGCCAGCAGCACTTCAGGGGGCCTGGCCTACAATGAGCAGTTCTTC. Its protein reads: CASSTSGGLAYNEQFF.